Listed here are 10 T cell receptor beta chains from one sample, sequenced in a study of control samples from healthy donors and cancer patients. Produced via immunoSEQ multiplex PCR; TCRdb's table is partial and in-frame only. The profile shows about 130,000 clones, around 94% of them singletons. Sequencing was done on a sample of PBMCs. These receptor sequences come from a man between 60 and 70 years old with colorectal cancer.

The CDR3 sequence is CAISSDRISTGELFF. CDR3 DNA sequence: TGTGCCATCAGTTCGGACAGGATAAGCACCGGGGAGCTGTTTTTT. The chain recombines TRBV10-3 with TRBJ2-2; 7 bases align to TRBD1. Unmatched junction bases numbered 7, after V lost 5 bases and J lost 4 bases. The CDR3 spans 15 residues. Germline V gene data show CDR1 as ENHRY and CDR2 as SYGVKD.

The V and J genes are TRBV12-3 or TRBV12-4 and TRBJ1-2, with a tentative D call TRBD1 (5 bases). The germline V and J ends were trimmed by 5 bases and 6 bases, with 13 bases remaining between them. The CDR3 sequence is 13 residues long. The CDR3, as DNA: TGTGCCAGCAGTCCCGGGACGGGGCATGGCTACACCTTC. Encoded protein: CASSPGTGHGYTF.

The chain joins TRBV30 to TRBJ2-3; D ambiguous. The germline V gene has CDR1 GTSNPN and CDR2 SVGIG (reference sequence). V lost 5 bases to trimming and J lost 2 bases, with 11 bases between them. CDR3 length equals 13 residues. CDR3 sequence: CAWGKGTTDTQYF. CDR3 in DNA: TGTGCCTGGGGGAAGGGAACCACAGATACGCAGTATTTT.

The chain is built from TRBV5-5 and TRBJ1-2, with D perhaps TRBD1 (5 bases). Looked up from germline, CDR1 is SGHKS and CDR2 is YYEKEE (reference sequence). This CDR3 region has 16 residues. V gave up 6 bases and J gave up 3 bases, with 21 bases separating them. CDR3: CASTLFTAGPDYGYTF. As DNA, the CDR3 is TGTGCCAGCACCCTTTTTACCGCAGGGCCTGACTATGGCTACACCTTC.

V gene TRBV6-6 combines with J gene TRBJ2-7, with 7 bases fitting TRBD1. The ends lost 7 bases at V and 5 bases at J; junction bases unmatched: 11. CDR3 length: 14 amino acids. Germline V gene lookup returns CDR1 MNHNY and CDR2 SVGAGI (reference sequence). CDR3 region: CASIETGSLDEQYF. CDR3 sequence (DNA): TGTGCCAGCATTGAGACAGGGAGTTTAGACGAGCAGTACTTC.

The J gene is TRBJ1-1, the V gene TRBV6-4; D is possibly TRBD1 (5 bases). The CDR3 runs to 14 residues. Germline V CDR1 and CDR2: MRHNA, SNTAGT. V was trimmed by 6 bases and J by 5 bases, leaving 16 bases between them. This CDR3 reads CASRSDQGRTEAFF. The CDR3 DNA sequence: TGTGCCAGCAGGAGCGATCAGGGACGGACTGAAGCTTTCTTT.

This chain connects TRBV28 to TRBJ1-2, with D hard to call. Trimming left V 1 base short and J 1 base short, with 10 bases between. The CDR3 contains 15 residues. CDR1 and CDR2 (germline): MDHEN, SYDVKM. CDR3 loop: CASSLSVDVNYGYTF. CDR3 nucleotide sequence: TGTGCCAGCAGTTTATCCGTGGACGTTAACTATGGCTACACCTTC.

The J gene is TRBJ2-7, the V gene TRBV18; tentatively, D is TRBD1 or TRBD2 (6 bases each). The germline V gene encodes CDR1 KGHSH and CDR2 LQKENI. The CDR3 extends over 14 amino acids. V lost 3 bases and J lost 7, with 16 bases in between. CDR3 residues: CASSPNRRGREQYF. The CDR3 nucleotides read TGTGCCAGCTCACCTAACCGCCGGGGGCGTGAGCAGTACTTC.

The chain combines TRBV19 with TRBJ1-5; no clear D. V lost 2 bases, J lost 6 bases, and 11 bases lay in between. Germline V gene sequence: CDR1 LNHDA, CDR2 SQIVND (reference sequence). The CDR3 extends over 14 amino acids. CDR3 DNA sequence: TGTGCCAGTAGTATAAATGGGATCTCTCAGCCCCAGCATTTT. Its protein is CASSINGISQPQHF.

As for this clone: Mismatch with germline at one junction end may stem from a read error. The CDR3, as DNA: TGTGCCAGCAGCTTAGATTCTAGGCGGGAGTTGTTGCACTTC. Translating it yields CASSLDSRRELLHF. The V and J genes are TRBV11-2 and TRBJ1-2; D unclear. The CDR3 sequence is 14 residues long. Germline V gene data show CDR1 as SGHAT and CDR2 as FQNNGV. Together with reference TRBV11-2 and TRBJ1-2, the CDR3 gives the full variable domain: EAGVAQSPRYKIIEKRQSVAFWCNPISGHATLYWYQQILGQGPKLLIQFQNNGVVDDSQLPKDRFSAERLKGVDSTLKIQPAKLEDSAVYLCASSLDSRRELLHFGSGTRLTVV.